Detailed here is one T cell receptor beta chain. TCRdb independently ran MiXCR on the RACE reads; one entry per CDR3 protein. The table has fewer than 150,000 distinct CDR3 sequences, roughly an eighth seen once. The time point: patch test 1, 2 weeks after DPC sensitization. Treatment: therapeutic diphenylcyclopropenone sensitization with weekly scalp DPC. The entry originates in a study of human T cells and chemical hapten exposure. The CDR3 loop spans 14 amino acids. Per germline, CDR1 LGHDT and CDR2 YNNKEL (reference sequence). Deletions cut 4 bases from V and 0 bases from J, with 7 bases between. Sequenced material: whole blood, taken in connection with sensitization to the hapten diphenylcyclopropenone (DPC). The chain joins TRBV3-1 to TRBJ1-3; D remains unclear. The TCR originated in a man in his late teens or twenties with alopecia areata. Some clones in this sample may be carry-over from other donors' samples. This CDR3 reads CASSRQSSGNTIYF. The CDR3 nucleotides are TGTGCCAGCAGCCGTCAGAGCTCTGGAAACACCATATATTTT.